The 21 T cell receptor beta chains in this list originate from one sample, sequenced in a study of shared clonotypes between healthy human individuals. Only CD45RO-negative cells positively selected for CCR7 counted as naive CD8 cells, so terminally differentiated effector memory CD45RA+ cells were excluded. Sequencing used immunoSEQ multiplex PCR; TCRdb keeps in-frame clones, though not all of them. The table includes approximately 740,000 clones, nearly 95% detected once. The material sequenced was naive CD8+ T cells sorted from blood. These receptors originate from a man under 40 in good health.

The CDR3 DNA reads as TGTGCCAGCAGCTTAGCTATAGGGCCAGGGCGAAATGAAAAACTGTTTTTT. Protein product: CASSLAIGPGRNEKLFF. The rearrangement joins TRBV7-8 to TRBJ1-4; D possibly corresponds to TRBD1 (5 bases). The CDR3 contains 17 residues. V was shortened by 0 bases and J by 5 bases, with 16 bases between the two germline ends. Per the germline V gene, CDR1 is SGHVS and CDR2 is FQNEAQ.

This clone was seen once. Written as DNA, the CDR3 is TGTGCCAGCAGCCGTACCGGGACAGGCTACGAGCAGTACTTC. Amino acids: CASSRTGTGYEQYF. The chain joins TRBV14 to TRBJ2-7; TRBD1 matches 8 bases. The CDR3 is 14 residues long. Germline CDR1 is SGHDN and CDR2 is FVKESK. Trimming removed 4 bases from V and 3 bases from J; junction bases left unmatched: 5.

In regard to this clone: Other DNA sequences from this sample encode an identical CDR3 as well. The genes are TRBV29-1 and TRBJ2-7, with no clear D. CDR3 size: 10 residues. Germline CDR1 SQVTM, CDR2 ANQGSEA. V lost 4 bases and J lost 6, with 7 bases in between. As DNA, the CDR3 is TGCAGCGTTGTTGGTTCCGAGCAGTACTTC. Translating it yields CSVVGSEQYF.

This rearrangement joins TRBV27 to TRBJ2-1, with 10 bases aligning to TRBD2. The V segment lost 5 bases and the J segment 9 bases; nucleotides outside the gene matches: 7. CDR3 size: 14 residues. Germline V gene data show CDR1 as MNHEY and CDR2 as SMNVEV (reference sequence). The CDR3 is CASSLAGEFSEQFF. As DNA, the CDR3 is TGTGCCAGCAGTCTAGCGGGAGAATTTTCTGAGCAGTTCTTC.

This chain joins TRBV27 and TRBJ2-1; perhaps TRBD1 as D (5 bases). CDR1 and CDR2 (germline): MNHEY, SMNVEV (reference sequence). The CDR3 contains 13 residues. Deletions cut 3 bases from V and 7 bases from J, with 10 bases between. CDR3 nucleotides: TGTGCCAGCAGTTTTAGGGGCTGGAATGAGCAGTTCTTC. This sequence encodes CASSFRGWNEQFF.

The gene calls are TRBV7-9 and TRBJ2-5, with D perhaps matching TRBD1 or TRBD2 (5 bases each). V lost 5 bases and J 0 bases, leaving 7 bases between the germline ends. Germline V gives CDR1 SEHNR, CDR2 FQNEAQ (reference sequence). The CDR3 consists of 13 residues. CDR3: CASSPGHQETQYF. CDR3 nucleotide sequence: TGTGCCAGCAGCCCGGGACACCAAGAGACCCAGTACTTC.

The chain uses TRBV7-8 and TRBJ2-7, with D uncertain. CDR1 and CDR2 from the germline V gene are SGHVS and FQNEAQ. Between the trimmed V and J ends, which lost 2 bases and 3 bases, there was a span of 23 bases. The length of the CDR3 is 18 residues. The CDR3 loop reads CASSLSRRELTLNYEQYF. Written as DNA, the CDR3 is TGTGCCAGCAGCTTATCCCGACGAGAACTAACCCTGAACTACGAGCAGTACTTC.

The rearrangement joins TRBV11-2 to TRBJ2-7, with unresolved D. The CDR3 runs to 14 residues. Germline V lookup: CDR1 SGHAT, CDR2 FQNNGV. Trimming took 2 bases from V and 1 from J, leaving 9 bases between them. The CDR3 spells CASSLNARSYEQYF. CDR3 coding DNA: TGTGCCAGCAGCTTAAACGCCAGATCCTACGAGCAGTACTTC.

The gene calls are TRBV5-1 and TRBJ2-2; D may be TRBD2 (6 bases). This CDR3 is built from 15 residues. Germline lookup yields CDR1 SGHRS and CDR2 YFSETQ. V lost 4 bases and J 2 bases, leaving 12 bases between the germline ends. The CDR3 DNA follows: TGCGCCAGCAGCATCCGGGACTCTAACACCGGGGAGCTGTTTTTT. Translated: CASSIRDSNTGELFF.

The V and J genes are TRBV4-1 and TRBJ1-3; D gene uncertain. Germline CDR1 is MGHRA and CDR2 is YSYEKL. V lost 1 base to trimming and J lost 1 base, with 8 bases between them. CDR3 size: 15 residues. Written as DNA, the CDR3 is TGCGCCAGCAGCCAAGTGGGAGGATCTGGAAACACCATATATTTT. This codes for CASSQVGGSGNTIYF.

J is TRBJ2-5 and V is TRBV4-1; D uncertain. The CDR3 is made up of 15 amino acids. CDR1 MGHRA and CDR2 YSYEKL come from the germline V gene. V was trimmed by 1 base and J by 1 base, leaving 10 bases between them. The CDR3 loop is CASSQGQATQETQYF. For the CDR3, the DNA is TGCGCCAGCAGCCAAGGACAAGCAACCCAAGAGACCCAGTACTTC.

The CDR3 sequence: CASSSTGGSETQYF. CDR3 bases: TGTGCCAGCAGCTCCACAGGGGGCTCAGAGACCCAGTACTTC. V usage is TRBV7-2 and J usage is TRBJ2-5, with 9 bases that match TRBD1. With V trimmed by 4 bases and J by 4 bases, 4 bases remained unmatched. This CDR3 spans 14 amino acids. CDR1 is SGHTA and CDR2 is FQGNSA in the germline V gene. The full variable domain, completed using reference TRBV7-2 and TRBJ2-5, is GAGVSQSPSNKVTEKGKDVELRCDPISGHTALYWYRQSLGQGLEFLIYFQGNSAPDKSGLPSDRFSAERTGGSVSTLTIQRTQQEDSAVYLCASSSTGGSETQYFGPGTRLLVL.

This chain joins TRBV6-6 and TRBJ2-1; 7 bases line up with TRBD2. The CDR3 spans 13 residues. Germline lookup yields CDR1 MNHNY and CDR2 SVGAGI (reference sequence). The junction had 3 bases not matched to a gene; V was cut back by 5 bases and J by 5 bases. The DNA of the CDR3 is TGTGCCAGCAGTCCCGGGACTAACAATGAGCAGTTCTTC. Its translation is CASSPGTNNEQFF.

The chain uses TRBV10-1 and TRBJ2-5; TRBD2 agrees at 11 bases. This CDR3 spans 17 amino acids. Trimming at V came to 0 bases and at J to 5 bases, leaving 8 bases not matched to a gene. CDR1 is WNHNN, CDR2 SYGVQD, per germline (reference sequence). The CDR3 sequence: CASSESSTSGRGETQYF. The CDR3 DNA is TGCGCCAGCAGTGAGTCGTCCACTAGCGGGAGAGGGGAGACCCAGTACTTC.

The gene calls are TRBV2 and TRBJ1-2, with D possibly matching TRBD1 (5 bases). CDR3 length equals 13 residues. The germline V gene encodes CDR1 SNHLY and CDR2 FYNNEI. V lost 6 bases and J lost 6, with 14 bases in between. CDR3 sequence reads: CASRDRVRDGYTF. CDR3 sequence (DNA): TGTGCCAGCAGAGACAGAGTCAGAGATGGCTACACCTTC.

The V gene is TRBV27, the J gene TRBJ1-1, with TRBD1 identical over 7 bases. Germline-derived CDR1 and CDR2 are MNHEY and SMNVEV (reference sequence). V lost 3 bases and J lost 3; bases outside the gene matches: 7. CDR3 size: 15 residues. The CDR3 DNA reads as TGTGCCAGCAGTTTCCTGACAGGGCGGGACACTGAAGCTTTCTTT. Amino acid sequence: CASSFLTGRDTEAFF.

The chain couples TRBV5-6 to TRBJ2-7; TRBD2 agrees at 9 bases. The V gene's germline CDR1 is SGHDT and CDR2 YYEEEE. This CDR3 region has 14 residues. With V trimmed by 2 bases and J by 0 bases, 0 bases remained unmatched. Here the CDR3 reads CASSFSGSSYEQYF. The CDR3 nucleotides are TGTGCCAGCAGCTTTAGCGGGAGCTCCTACGAGCAGTACTTC.

The chain uses TRBV10-3 and TRBJ2-7; D may correspond to TRBD1 or TRBD2 (5 bases each). V gave up 2 bases and J gave up 3 bases, with 14 bases separating them. Per germline, CDR1 ENHRY and CDR2 SYGVKD. The CDR3 totals 15 residues. The CDR3 here is CAISEGSGTYYEQYF. Written as DNA, the CDR3 is TGTGCCATCAGTGAGGGATCCGGGACCTACTACGAGCAGTACTTC.

A single count supports this clone. The chain carries TRBV25-1 and TRBJ2-7, with D perhaps TRBD2 (5 bases). Trimming cost V 3 bases and J 2 bases, with 17 bases left between them. The germline CDR1 and CDR2 sequences are MGHDK and SYGVNS. This CDR3 is built from 16 residues. The CDR3 nucleotides read TGTGCCAGCAGTGAGTCTTACGGTCGGGATGCCTACGAGCAGTACTTC. This translates into CASSESYGRDAYEQYF.

The chain carries TRBV5-4 and TRBJ2-2; D call uncertain. Germline values: CDR1 SGHNT, CDR2 YYREEE (reference sequence). The CDR3 contains 14 residues. Between the trimmed V and J ends, which lost 0 bases and 5 bases, there was a span of 8 bases. The CDR3 sequence: CASSLGSRTGELFF. The DNA of the CDR3 is TGTGCCAGCAGCTTGGGGTCCAGAACCGGGGAGCTGTTTTTT.

The sample holds one count of this clone. The V and J genes are TRBV7-9 and TRBJ2-7; TRBD2 aligns across 7 bases. This CDR3 is 15 amino acids long. V lost 7 bases, J lost 1 base, and 10 bases stayed unmatched. Germline values: CDR1 SEHNR, CDR2 FQNEAQ (reference sequence). The CDR3 nucleotides read TGTGCCAGCACTTCCGGGACTATTCCTTCCTACGAGCAGTACTTC. It translates to CASTSGTIPSYEQYF.